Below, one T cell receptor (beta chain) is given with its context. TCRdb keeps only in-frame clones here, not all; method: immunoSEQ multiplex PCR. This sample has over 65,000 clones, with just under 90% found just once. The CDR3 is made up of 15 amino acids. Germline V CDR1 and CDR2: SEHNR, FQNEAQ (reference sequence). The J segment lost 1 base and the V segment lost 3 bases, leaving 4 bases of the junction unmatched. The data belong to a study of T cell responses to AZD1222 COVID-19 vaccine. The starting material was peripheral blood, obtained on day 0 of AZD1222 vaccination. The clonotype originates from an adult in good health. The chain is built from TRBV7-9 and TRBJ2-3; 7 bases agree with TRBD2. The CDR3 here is CASSFSAGGTDTQYF. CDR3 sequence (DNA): TGTGCCAGCAGCTTCTCTGCGGGGGGCACAGATACGCAGTATTTT. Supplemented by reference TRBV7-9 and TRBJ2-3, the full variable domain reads DTGVSQNPRHKITKRGQNVTFRCDPISEHNRLYWYRQTLGQGPEFLTYFQNEAQLEKSRLLSDRFSAERPKGSFSTLEIQRTEQGDSAMYLCASSFSAGGTDTQYFGPGTRLTVL.